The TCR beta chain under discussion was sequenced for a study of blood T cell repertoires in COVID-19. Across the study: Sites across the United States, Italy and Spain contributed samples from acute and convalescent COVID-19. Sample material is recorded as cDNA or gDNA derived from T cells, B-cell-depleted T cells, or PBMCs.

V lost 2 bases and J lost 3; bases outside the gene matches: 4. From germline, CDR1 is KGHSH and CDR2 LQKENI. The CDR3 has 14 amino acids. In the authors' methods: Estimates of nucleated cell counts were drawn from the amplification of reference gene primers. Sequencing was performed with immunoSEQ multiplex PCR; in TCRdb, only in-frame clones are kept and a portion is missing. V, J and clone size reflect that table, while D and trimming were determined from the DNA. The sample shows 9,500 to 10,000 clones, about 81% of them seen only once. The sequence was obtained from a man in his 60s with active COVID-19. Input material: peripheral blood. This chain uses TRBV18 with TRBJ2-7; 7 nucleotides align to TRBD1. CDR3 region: CASSPWDSYYEQYF. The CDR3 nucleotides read TGTGCCAGCTCACCATGGGACAGCTACTACGAGCAGTACTTC. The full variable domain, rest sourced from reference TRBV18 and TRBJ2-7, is NAGVMQNPRHLVRRRGQEARLRCSPMKGHSHVYWYRQLPEEGLKFMVYLQKENIIDESGMPKERFSAEFPKEGPSILRIQQVVRGDSAAYFCASSPWDSYYEQYFGPGTRLTVT.